The present entry profiles one TCR beta chain with its context. Combining a sample-barcoded 5' primer with a J-beta primer mix, a second PCR ran for about 7 to 11 cycles. Every cDNA was tagged by a template-switch adaptor with 12 random nucleotides. TCRdb re-derived calls from the 5' RACE reads in MiXCR, one entry per CDR3 protein. The table records about 930,000 distinct CDR3 sequences, about 27% of them present only once. The germline V gene has CDR1 MGHRA and CDR2 YSYEKL. The J segment lost 2 bases and the V segment lost 4 bases, leaving 6 bases of the junction unmatched. There are 15 residues in the CDR3. The record originates from a study of blood T cells in healthy people across ages. This sample also appeared in a second study, on T cells of mothers and their children. From that second work: Mothers gave over 9.5 million TCR beta CDR3 reads each, and children several million each.

Sequencing was performed on blood. This receptor was identified in a woman aged 35 to 49 in good health. The V gene is TRBV4-1, the J gene TRBJ2-7; 9 bases match TRBD1. CDR3 sequence reads: CASSPWDRDPYEQYF. The DNA for the CDR3 is TGCGCCAGCAGCCCGTGGGACAGGGACCCCTACGAGCAGTACTTC.